This TCR beta chain was recorded in a study of technical replicates of blood from several donors. The CDR3 covers 14 residues. Germline values: CDR1 SQVTM, CDR2 ANQGSEA. Trimming took 6 bases from V and 4 from J; bases not matched to a gene: 8. This clone was seen only once. This table comes from immunoSEQ multiplex PCR, and its TCRdb copy is limited to in-frame clones, with some not included. The sample shows roughly 100,000 clones, approximately 95% of them seen only once. The sequenced sample consisted of T cells isolated from PBMCs. This chain uses TRBV29-1 with TRBJ1-5; the match to TRBD1 covers 8 bases. The TCR sequence derives from a human donor in good health. The CDR3 reads CSVRGQGLNQPQHF. The CDR3 DNA is TGCAGCGTGAGAGGACAGGGCTTAAATCAGCCCCAGCATTTT.